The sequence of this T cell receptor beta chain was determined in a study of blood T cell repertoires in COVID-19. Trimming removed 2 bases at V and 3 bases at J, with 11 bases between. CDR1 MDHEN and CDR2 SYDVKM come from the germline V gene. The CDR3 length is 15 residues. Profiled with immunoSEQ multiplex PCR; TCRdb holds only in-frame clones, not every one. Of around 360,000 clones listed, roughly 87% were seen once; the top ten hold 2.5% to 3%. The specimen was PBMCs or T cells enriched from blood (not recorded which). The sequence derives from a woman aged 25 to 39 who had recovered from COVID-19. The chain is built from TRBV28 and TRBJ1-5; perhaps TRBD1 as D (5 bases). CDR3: CASSLDSPFNQPQHF. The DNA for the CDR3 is TGTGCCAGCAGTTTAGACAGTCCTTTCAATCAGCCCCAGCATTTT.